Listed below are T cell receptor beta chains from one sample, sequenced in a study of beta chain features in type 1 diabetes. The method was immunoSEQ multiplex PCR; TCRdb's version includes in-frame clones alone and lacks a portion of them. The data contain some 150,000 clones, more than 10% of them seen just once; the ten biggest clones take up approximately 1.3%. The sample consisted of central memory CD4+ T cells from blood. These receptors came from a man younger than 30 with type 1 diabetes. CDR3s leave out the opening cysteine and the closing phenylalanine or tryptophan. The order of the fields is J gene, V gene, D gene, CDR3 protein. D genes are given only for firm matches.

TRBJ2-3 TRBV4-1 . ASSPNGGEGTDTQY
TRBJ1-5 TRBV2 . ASSEGFRSNQPQH
TRBJ1-1 TRBV30 TRBD1 AWRRPDRANTEAF
TRBJ2-5 TRBV10-3 . AISATKGETQY
TRBJ2-3 TRBV10-3 TRBD2 AITARGGTTDTQY
TRBJ2-1 TRBV10-3 . AIRGQTVVDEQF
TRBJ1-1 TRBV29-1 TRBD1 SASGGQGGSEAF
TRBJ2-3 TRBV7-6 . ASSLLTDTQY
TRBJ1-6 TRBV10-2 . ASSPRGANSPLH
TRBJ2-2 TRBV30 . AWSAPDKGAGELF
TRBJ1-6 TRBV5-8 TRBD1 ASSFELGTGLNSPLH
TRBJ2-5 TRBV7-8 . ASSAPRRGLQETQY
TRBJ2-7 TRBV13 . ASSLTGATYEQY
TRBJ1-1 TRBV13 TRBD1 ASSLKGTVSTEAF
TRBJ2-3 TRBV30 . AWSLGQLKSTDTQY
TRBJ2-5 TRBV2 . ASSVAIETQY
TRBJ2-7 TRBV28 . ASVGSIFYEQY
TRBJ1-2 TRBV7-9 . ASSFAPGRNYGYT
TRBJ1-1 TRBV7-2 . ASSVDLSNTEAF
TRBJ1-5 TRBV5-1 . ASSLAGRDQPQH
TRBJ2-7 TRBV5-1 TRBD1 ASSRQGTYEQY
TRBJ2-7 TRBV11-1 . ASRYVGSYEQY
TRBJ2-1 TRBV4-2 . ASSQSRVAEQF
TRBJ1-5 TRBV19 TRBD1 ASSTSGTGWDQPQH
TRBJ2-3 TRBV28 TRBD1 ASSSPGDRSTDTQY
TRBJ1-2 TRBV5-1 TRBD1 ASSTYSTGDGYT
TRBJ1-2 TRBV19 TRBD1 ASTPDRQSTNT
TRBJ2-5 TRBV7-6 TRBD2 ASGLAGKRSQETQY
TRBJ1-4 TRBV30 . AWSVQYGVWDEKLF
TRBJ1-5 TRBV30 . AWSGMGGNQPQH
TRBJ1-1 TRBV29-1 . SVERPGVAAF
TRBJ2-7 TRBV6-5 . ASTRDGGYEQY
TRBJ2-3 TRBV27 TRBD2 ASSLSAGGLDTQY
TRBJ1-1 TRBV30 . AWSRGNAEAF
TRBJ1-6 TRBV29-1 . SGTTQGNSPLH
TRBJ2-5 TRBV7-9 . ASTSGGAQETQY
TRBJ2-3 TRBV9 TRBD2 ASGGGDTQY
TRBJ2-1 TRBV30 TRBD1 ALSEPGQGGNEQF
TRBJ1-1 TRBV15 . ATSRDMLGEAF
TRBJ2-7 TRBV9 TRBD1 ASSVEQQGVGYEQY
TRBJ2-3 TRBV28 TRBD1 ASQDLLNRGHQDTQY
TRBJ1-1 TRBV11-1 . ASSLESDTEAF
TRBJ1-2 TRBV5-1 . ASSLQIRGTYGYT
TRBJ1-3 TRBV6-5 . ASSLGGVSGNTIY